The rows below give T cell receptor beta chains drawn from one sample of a study of CD8+ T cells in alopecia areata. Libraries were prepared by immunoSEQ multiplex PCR; TCRdb keeps only in-frame clonotypes and omits some of them. The sample lists about 170,000 clones, roughly 58% occurring once. The sequencing used CD4+ T cells sorted from blood, collected at approximately week 61, from a patient treated with tofacitinib. These receptors all stem from a human donor with alopecia areata. Each CDR3 is given with its conserved first and last residue. The D gene is left open where the match is weak. Rows give clone size only sometimes, using once, few, many, or a class for an expanded clone.

d_call: NA
clone_size: once
j_call: TRBJ1-5
v_call: TRBV15
cdr3_nt: TGTGCCACCAGCAGAGCGGGGACTATTTCTCGGCCCCAGCATTTT
cdr3_aa: CATSRAGTISRPQHF

d_call: NA
clone_size: few
j_call: TRBJ1-5
v_call: TRBV7-2
cdr3_nt: TGTGCCAGCAGCTTAGGCAGGGGCGCTCAGCCCCAGCATTTT
cdr3_aa: CASSLGRGAQPQHF

d_call: TRBD2
clone_size: NA
j_call: TRBJ2-2
v_call: TRBV15
cdr3_nt: TGTGCCACCAGCAGAGCCGCGACTAGCGGGGGGTCCGGGGAGCTGTTTTTT
cdr3_aa: CATSRAATSGGSGELFF

d_call: NA
clone_size: NA
j_call: TRBJ2-1
v_call: TRBV27
cdr3_nt: TGTGCCAGCAGTTTATTAGCCTATGAGCAGTTCTTC
cdr3_aa: CASSLLAYEQFF

d_call: NA
clone_size: NA
j_call: TRBJ2-1
v_call: TRBV7-8
cdr3_nt: TGTGCCAGCAGCTTACCATCCGGGACCCGTGGTAATGAGCAGTTCTTC
cdr3_aa: CASSLPSGTRGNEQFF

d_call: NA
clone_size: NA
j_call: TRBJ2-5
v_call: TRBV29-1
cdr3_nt: TGCAGCGTTGAAGGGATCTTTCGCGGACCCCAAAACTTC
cdr3_aa: CSVEGIFRGPQNF

d_call: NA
clone_size: NA
j_call: TRBJ2-5
v_call: TRBV5-1
cdr3_nt: TGCGCCAGCAGCTTGGAAGGGAGACAGCAAGAGACCCAGTACTTC
cdr3_aa: CASSLEGRQQETQYF

d_call: NA
clone_size: NA
j_call: TRBJ1-1
v_call: TRBV14
cdr3_nt: TGTGCCAGCAGCCAAGATGGAGCGGCTTTCTTT
cdr3_aa: CASSQDGAAFF

d_call: NA
clone_size: NA
j_call: TRBJ2-3
v_call: TRBV20-1
cdr3_nt: TGCAGTGCTAGAACGACTAAGGCGCAGTATTTT
cdr3_aa: CSARTTKAQYF

d_call: NA
clone_size: few
j_call: TRBJ1-1
v_call: TRBV14
cdr3_nt: TGTGCCAGCAGCCGAAACATCCCCAGGCGAGCTTTCTTT
cdr3_aa: CASSRNIPRRAFF

d_call: NA
clone_size: NA
j_call: TRBJ2-5
v_call: TRBV29-1
cdr3_nt: TGCAGCGTGAACAGGGTGGAGGCAACCTACTTC
cdr3_aa: CSVNRVEATYF

d_call: NA
clone_size: NA
j_call: TRBJ1-2
v_call: TRBV6-5
cdr3_nt: TGTGCCAGCAGTTATGGGGGGAATCGGATTGGCTACACCTTC
cdr3_aa: CASSYGGNRIGYTF

d_call: TRBD1
clone_size: NA
j_call: TRBJ2-1
v_call: TRBV29-1
cdr3_nt: TGCAGCGGGACAGGGGCGTCCTACAATGAGCAGTTCTTC
cdr3_aa: CSGTGASYNEQFF

d_call: NA
clone_size: few
j_call: TRBJ1-1
v_call: TRBV30
cdr3_nt: TGTGCCTGGAGTGTTTTCGGCAGGGACTACACTGAAGCTTTCTTT
cdr3_aa: CAWSVFGRDYTEAFF

d_call: TRBD1
clone_size: NA
j_call: TRBJ1-4
v_call: TRBV29-1
cdr3_nt: TGCAGCGTTCCAAGACAGGGAGGAGACACAACTAATGAAAAACTGTTTTTT
cdr3_aa: CSVPRQGGDTTNEKLFF

d_call: TRBD1
clone_size: NA
j_call: TRBJ1-3
v_call: TRBV5-1
cdr3_nt: TGCGCCAGCAGTACCGGGACAGAGGGTTCCCTTAGCTCTGGAAACACCATATATTTT
cdr3_aa: CASSTGTEGSLSSGNTIYF

d_call: TRBD1
clone_size: NA
j_call: TRBJ2-7
v_call: TRBV30
cdr3_nt: TGTGCCTTGACAGGGCTCTACGAGCAGTACTTC
cdr3_aa: CALTGLYEQYF

d_call: NA
clone_size: NA
j_call: TRBJ2-5
v_call: TRBV10-3
cdr3_nt: TGTGCCATCGCCGGCCCGGGAGAGACCCAGTACTTC
cdr3_aa: CAIAGPGETQYF

d_call: NA
clone_size: NA
j_call: TRBJ2-2
v_call: TRBV29-1
cdr3_nt: TGCAGCGTTGTAGCACAGGGGAACACCGGGGAGCTGTTTTTT
cdr3_aa: CSVVAQGNTGELFF

d_call: NA
clone_size: NA
j_call: TRBJ2-7
v_call: TRBV29-1
cdr3_nt: TGCAGCGTTGCCACAGTCTCATCCTACGAGCAGTACTTC
cdr3_aa: CSVATVSSYEQYF

d_call: NA
clone_size: NA
j_call: TRBJ2-3
v_call: TRBV9
cdr3_nt: TGTGCCAGCAGCGGCAGGACTACTAGCACAGATACGCAGTATTTT
cdr3_aa: CASSGRTTSTDTQYF

d_call: NA
clone_size: few
j_call: TRBJ2-6
v_call: TRBV12-5
cdr3_nt: TGTGCTAGTGGTTCTCCGACAGGTTACACTTCTGGGGCCAACGTCCTGACTTTC
cdr3_aa: CASGSPTGYTSGANVLTF

d_call: NA
clone_size: once
j_call: TRBJ1-5
v_call: TRBV6-1
cdr3_nt: TGTGCCAGCTGGCGGGGGCAGGGGCAGCCCCAGCATTTT
cdr3_aa: CASWRGQGQPQHF

d_call: NA
clone_size: NA
j_call: TRBJ1-3
v_call: TRBV2
cdr3_nt: TGTGCCAGCAGCGTAGGGGGAAACACCATATATTTT
cdr3_aa: CASSVGGNTIYF

d_call: NA
clone_size: NA
j_call: TRBJ2-6
v_call: TRBV29-1
cdr3_nt: TGCAGCGTTGTTGGGGGCGGCTCTGGGGCCAACGTCCTGACTTTC
cdr3_aa: CSVVGGGSGANVLTF

d_call: NA
clone_size: NA
j_call: TRBJ1-1
v_call: TRBV7-9
cdr3_nt: TGTGCCAGCAGCGCCCGGGCCCCGAGGGACACTGAAGCTTTCTTT
cdr3_aa: CASSARAPRDTEAFF

d_call: NA
clone_size: few
j_call: TRBJ2-7
v_call: TRBV29-1
cdr3_nt: TGCAGCGTTGAACCAGGGCCCTCTCCTAACCACGAGCAGTACTTC
cdr3_aa: CSVEPGPSPNHEQYF

d_call: NA
clone_size: NA
j_call: TRBJ2-1
v_call: TRBV10-2
cdr3_nt: TGCGCCAGCAGTGTTGAGCCTCTGGGGAGCTCCTACAATGAGCAGTTCTTC
cdr3_aa: CASSVEPLGSSYNEQFF

d_call: NA
clone_size: NA
j_call: TRBJ1-1
v_call: TRBV6-5
cdr3_nt: TGTGCCAGCAGTTACTCGCTGGACGGGAACACTGAAGCTTTCTTT
cdr3_aa: CASSYSLDGNTEAFF

d_call: NA
clone_size: NA
j_call: TRBJ2-3
v_call: TRBV14
cdr3_nt: TGTGCCAGCAGCCAAGCGGCGTCATTCACAGATACGCAGTATTTT
cdr3_aa: CASSQAASFTDTQYF

d_call: NA
clone_size: NA
j_call: TRBJ2-5
v_call: TRBV7-8
cdr3_nt: TGTGCCAGCAGCTTAGAGGTGGAGACCCAGTACTTC
cdr3_aa: CASSLEVETQYF

d_call: NA
clone_size: NA
j_call: TRBJ2-3
v_call: TRBV5-6
cdr3_nt: TGTGCCAGCAGCGCCAGGGCCTCGGGAGATACGCAGTATTTT
cdr3_aa: CASSARASGDTQYF

d_call: TRBD1
clone_size: NA
j_call: TRBJ1-2
v_call: TRBV7-3
cdr3_nt: TGTGCCAGCAGCCAAGGACAGGGGTATGGCTACACCTTC
cdr3_aa: CASSQGQGYGYTF

d_call: NA
clone_size: few
j_call: TRBJ2-2
v_call: TRBV2
cdr3_nt: TGTGCCAGCAGCCCATTAGGACAGAACACCGGGGAGCTGTTTTTT
cdr3_aa: CASSPLGQNTGELFF

d_call: NA
clone_size: few
j_call: TRBJ1-2
v_call: TRBV6-6
cdr3_nt: TGTGCCAGCAGTCCCCGCGACATGAGAGCTAACTATGGCTACACCTTC
cdr3_aa: CASSPRDMRANYGYTF

d_call: TRBD1
clone_size: NA
j_call: TRBJ1-5
v_call: TRBV18
cdr3_nt: TGTGCCAGCTCCCAAACAGGACAGGGCGGACGACAGCCCCAGCATTTT
cdr3_aa: CASSQTGQGGRQPQHF

d_call: NA
clone_size: NA
j_call: TRBJ2-7
v_call: TRBV7-9
cdr3_nt: TGTGCCAGCAGCCCGCGGGTGGGGGTTGGTATCTACGAGCAGTACTTC
cdr3_aa: CASSPRVGVGIYEQYF

d_call: NA
clone_size: NA
j_call: TRBJ2-4
v_call: TRBV6-5
cdr3_nt: TGTGCCAGCAGTTACGCGGGGCTAGCCAAAAACATTCAGTACTTC
cdr3_aa: CASSYAGLAKNIQYF

d_call: NA
clone_size: NA
j_call: TRBJ2-5
v_call: TRBV18
cdr3_nt: TGTGCCAGCTCACCAATAACAAGGGAGACCCAGTACTTC
cdr3_aa: CASSPITRETQYF

d_call: NA
clone_size: NA
j_call: TRBJ1-2
v_call: TRBV14
cdr3_nt: TGTGCCAGCAGCCAAGTTTGGGGACGGCCCTACACCTTC
cdr3_aa: CASSQVWGRPYTF

d_call: NA
clone_size: NA
j_call: TRBJ2-7
v_call: TRBV9
cdr3_nt: TGTGCCAGCTCTACCCTAAACCGGGGCGAGCAGTACTTC
cdr3_aa: CASSTLNRGEQYF

d_call: TRBD1
clone_size: NA
j_call: TRBJ1-2
v_call: TRBV29-1
cdr3_nt: TGCAGCGTTGTAGGTCGGGGACAGGGATTCCGCTACACCTTC
cdr3_aa: CSVVGRGQGFRYTF

d_call: NA
clone_size: NA
j_call: TRBJ1-5
v_call: TRBV4-1
cdr3_nt: TGCGCCAGCAGCCGAATTCGGGATCAGCCCCAGCATTTT
cdr3_aa: CASSRIRDQPQHF

d_call: TRBD1
clone_size: NA
j_call: TRBJ1-2
v_call: TRBV7-2
cdr3_nt: TGTGCCAGCAGCTTAGCGGGTCTCGGGGGGACAGAGAGCCGCTACACCTTC
cdr3_aa: CASSLAGLGGTESRYTF

d_call: NA
clone_size: NA
j_call: TRBJ1-5
v_call: TRBV9
cdr3_nt: TGTGCCAGCAGCGTAGGCGGCCTTAGGGATCAGCCCCAGCATTTT
cdr3_aa: CASSVGGLRDQPQHF

d_call: TRBD1
clone_size: once
j_call: TRBJ2-7
v_call: TRBV29-1
cdr3_nt: TGCAGCCCCCATGTCCAAGAGGGACAGCAAAACTACGAGCAGTACTTC
cdr3_aa: CSPHVQEGQQNYEQYF

d_call: TRBD2
clone_size: NA
j_call: TRBJ2-7
v_call: TRBV7-2
cdr3_nt: TGTGCCAGCAGCCCAGCGGGGGGGCCAGACGAGCAGTACTTC
cdr3_aa: CASSPAGGPDEQYF

d_call: TRBD1
clone_size: NA
j_call: TRBJ1-2
v_call: TRBV29-1
cdr3_nt: TGCAGCGCCAACCGACAGGGAGTCGACTATGGCTACACCTTC
cdr3_aa: CSANRQGVDYGYTF

d_call: NA
clone_size: many
j_call: TRBJ1-1
v_call: TRBV27
cdr3_nt: TGTGCCAGCTCCGTTGGCGGGACACCGAACACTGAAGCTTTCTTT
cdr3_aa: CASSVGGTPNTEAFF